One and the same sample provided the 3 T cell receptor beta chains below, sequenced in a study of shared clonotypes between healthy human individuals. The naive CD8 fraction comprised CD45RO-negative cells positively selected for CCR7 and excluded terminally differentiated effector memory CD45RA+ cells. The repertoire was sequenced with immunoSEQ multiplex PCR; TCRdb's copy has only in-frame clones and lacks some. The table shows around 640,000 clones, with around 96% occurring only once. Input material: naive CD8+ T cells sorted from blood. These receptors were collected from a woman aged 25 to 39 in good health.

The J gene is TRBJ1-2, the V gene TRBV7-9, with D tentatively TRBD1 (6 bases). The germline V gene encodes CDR1 SEHNR and CDR2 FQNEAQ (reference sequence). V lost 8 bases to trimming and J lost 5 bases, with 27 bases between them. The CDR3 is made up of 17 amino acids. CDR3 bases: TGTGCCAGCTCTCGAGGTACAGGGAAAGCAGGTCGTTATGGCTACACCTTC. As protein: CASSRGTGKAGRYGYTF.

The V and J genes are TRBV28 and TRBJ1-2, with unresolved D. The CDR3 spans 15 residues. Trimming left V 2 bases short and J 0 bases short, with 10 bases between. The germline CDR1 and CDR2 sequences are MDHEN and SYDVKM. The chain's CDR3 is CASSLSPAANYGYTF. The DNA of the CDR3 is TGTGCCAGCAGTTTAAGTCCAGCCGCTAACTATGGCTACACCTTC.

This clone was observed once. The CDR3 DNA reads TGTGCCAGCCACGACCGGCAGGACCCTCTTTTAAACACCGGGGAGCTGTTTTTT. Translating it yields CASHDRQDPLLNTGELFF. The chain couples TRBV13 to TRBJ2-2; D remains ambiguous. Germline V lookup: CDR1 PRHDT, CDR2 FYEKMQ (reference sequence). This CDR3 comprises 18 residues. Between the trimmed V and J ends, which lost 8 bases and 2 bases, there was a span of 24 bases.